This TCR beta chain was identified in a study of T cell repertoires in cytomegalovirus infection. Study summary: CMV epitopes that were recently identified and HLA-C-restricted were used alongside well-studied HLA-B-restricted ones. It was the public TCR beta signatures that indicated both CMV infection and matching HLA type. Study-level results: Frequencies of public TCR beta families were cumulated, and this identified carriers of CMV plus the relevant HLA. The study found HLA-C-restricted CMV-specific TCR beta clonotypes dominating the ex vivo response.

Comments on this clonotype: Its target is unknown.

Looked up from germline, CDR1 is SGHTA and CDR2 is FQGTGA. The V end was cut by 2 bases, the J end by 2 bases, with 10 bases between. The CDR3 contains 14 residues. TCRdb re-called the reads through MiXCR, storing one row per CDR3 protein. This sample carries around 71,000 distinct CDR3 sequences, approximately 22% of them seen once, and the ten largest clones take roughly 63%. The chain carries TRBV7-3 and TRBJ2-7; perhaps TRBD2 as D (6 bases). The sequence was collected from a human donor in good health (CMV status not recorded). Some clones in this sample may be carry-over from other donors' samples. This specimen consisted of CD8+ T cells from cultured PBMCs, obtained from culture after CMV antigen stimulation. In nucleotides, the CDR3 is TGTGCCAGCAGCTTACTGCCGGGGGCCTACGAGCAGTACTTC. Translation: CASSLLPGAYEQYF.